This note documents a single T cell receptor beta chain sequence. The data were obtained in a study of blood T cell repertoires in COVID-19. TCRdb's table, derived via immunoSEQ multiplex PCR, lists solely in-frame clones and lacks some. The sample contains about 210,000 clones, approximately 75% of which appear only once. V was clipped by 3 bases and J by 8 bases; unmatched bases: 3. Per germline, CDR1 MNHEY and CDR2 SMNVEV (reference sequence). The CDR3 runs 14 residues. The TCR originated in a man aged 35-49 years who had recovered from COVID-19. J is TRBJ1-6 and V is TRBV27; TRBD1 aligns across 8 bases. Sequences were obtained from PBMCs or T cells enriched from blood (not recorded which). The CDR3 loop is CASSFGQGYSPLHF. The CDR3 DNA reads TGTGCCAGCAGTTTCGGACAGGGTTATTCACCCCTCCACTTT.